A selection of T cell receptor beta chains follows, all from one sample in a study of blood T cell repertoires in COVID-19. Here immunoSEQ multiplex PCR was the method, and the copy in TCRdb shows in-frame clones only, minus some. The table has some 74,000 clones, more than 70% seen once; the top ten hold less than 9%. Sequenced sample: peripheral blood. Receptors originate from a woman aged 80 or over with acute or convalescent COVID-19. The CDR3 runs from the conserved cysteine through the conserved F or W. The D gene is left open where the match is weak. Size is stated for part of the rows, as once, few or many counts, or as a class when the clone is expanded.

clone size,J gene,D gene,V gene,CDR3 protein,CDR3 DNA
.,TRBJ1-2,.,TRBV19,CASRRAGSENYGYTF,TGTGCCAGTAGAAGAGCCGGGAGCGAAAACTATGGCTACACCTTC
.,TRBJ1-5,.,TRBV12-3/TRBV12-4,CASSLTGGQPQHF,TGTGCCAGCAGTTTGACAGGCGGGCAGCCCCAGCATTTT
.,TRBJ2-5,TRBD2,TRBV20-1,CSAVAGETQYF,TGCAGTGCTGTAGCGGGGGAGACCCAGTACTTC
.,TRBJ1-2,.,TRBV7-8,CASSHLPGDYGYTF,TGTGCCAGCAGCCACCTTCCGGGGGACTATGGCTACACCTTC
few,TRBJ2-1,.,TRBV27,CASSLSRTYNEQFF,TGTGCCAGCAGTTTATCCAGGACCTACAATGAGCAGTTCTTC
.,TRBJ1-4,TRBD1,TRBV30,CAWSQYRGTNEKLFF,TGTGCCTGGAGTCAATACAGGGGCACTAATGAAAAACTGTTTTTT
.,TRBJ1-6,.,TRBV7-2,CASSLLRASPLHF,TGTGCCAGCAGCTTATTGCGGGCTTCACCCCTCCACTTT
.,TRBJ2-6,.,TRBV6-5,CASSLLQGTGANVLTF,TGTGCCAGCAGTTTACTGCAGGGAACTGGGGCCAACGTCCTGACTTTC
.,TRBJ2-3,TRBD1,TRBV7-9,CASSLAPRDRGTDTQYF,TGTGCCAGCAGCTTAGCACCTCGGGACAGGGGTACAGATACGCAGTATTTT
.,TRBJ2-7,TRBD1,TRBV19,CASTGRKTGSSYEQYF,TGTGCCAGTACAGGAAGAAAGACAGGGAGCTCCTACGAGCAGTACTTC
.,TRBJ2-5,TRBD2,TRBV7-2,CASSFSGGVETQYF,TGTGCCAGCAGCTTTAGCGGGGGGGTGGAGACCCAGTACTTC
.,TRBJ2-2,TRBD1,TRBV9,CASTFGTGNTGELFF,TGTGCCAGCACCTTCGGGACAGGCAACACCGGGGAGCTGTTTTTT
.,TRBJ2-7,TRBD1,TRBV27,CASSIGNGQGGHEQYF,TGTGCCAGCAGTATCGGAAATGGACAGGGAGGTCACGAGCAGTACTTC
few,TRBJ2-7,.,TRBV18,CASSLKQGHEQYF,TGTGCCAGCTCACTGAAACAGGGCCACGAGCAGTACTTC
few,TRBJ2-2,TRBD1,TRBV5-1,CASSPDRGLFGELFF,TGCGCCAGCAGCCCGGACAGGGGGCTTTTCGGGGAGCTGTTTTTT
.,TRBJ2-3,.,TRBV5-1,CASSFGGSDTQYF,TGCGCCAGCAGCTTTGGGGGGTCAGATACGCAGTATTTT
.,TRBJ2-1,TRBD2,TRBV25-1,CASSGLAGYKDEQFF,TGTGCCAGCAGTGGGCTAGCGGGGTATAAGGATGAGCAGTTCTTC
.,TRBJ1-6,.,TRBV7-9,CASREGNSPLHF,TGTGCCAGCAGGGAGGGGAATTCACCCCTCCACTTT
.,TRBJ2-1,.,TRBV3-1/TRBV3-2,CASSLEFSYNEQFF,TGTGCCAGCAGCCTTGAGTTTTCCTACAATGAGCAGTTCTTC
.,TRBJ2-1,TRBD2,TRBV5-1,CASRIRPGLAGSYNEQFF,TGCGCCAGCCGAATACGCCCGGGACTAGCGGGGTCATACAATGAGCAGTTCTTC
.,TRBJ2-3,.,TRBV7-8,CASSLAGGVDTQYF,TGTGCCAGCAGCTTAGCGGGGGGTGTAGATACGCAGTATTTT
.,TRBJ2-1,TRBD2,TRBV4-2,CASSTEREKIPEQFF,TGTGCCAGCAGCACGGAGCGGGAGAAGATCCCTGAGCAGTTCTTC
.,TRBJ1-1,.,TRBV6-5,CASTLDRGNTEAFF,TGTGCCAGCACCCTAGACCGGGGGAACACTGAAGCTTTCTTT
.,TRBJ2-2,.,TRBV5-5,CASSFYATGELFF,TGTGCCAGCAGCTTCTACGCTACCGGGGAGCTGTTTTTT
.,TRBJ2-7,.,TRBV19,CASSMGLVDSYEQYF,TGTGCCAGTAGTATGGGACTCGTCGATTCCTACGAGCAGTACTTC
.,TRBJ2-7,.,TRBV6-5,CASAGSGYEQYF,TGTGCCAGCGCGGGTAGCGGCTACGAGCAGTACTTC
.,TRBJ1-2,.,TRBV12-3/TRBV12-4,CASSWREGYGYTF,TGTGCCAGCAGTTGGCGGGAGGGCTATGGCTACACCTTC
.,TRBJ2-1,.,TRBV5-1,CASSLETEYNEQFF,TGCGCCAGCAGCTTGGAGACAGAATACAATGAGCAGTTCTTC
.,TRBJ1-2,.,TRBV19,CASSPGALNYGYTF,TGTGCCAGTAGTCCTGGGGCACTTAACTATGGCTACACCTTC
.,TRBJ2-3,TRBD1,TRBV7-9,CASSSFGTGHTDTQYF,TGTGCCAGCAGCTCCTTTGGGACAGGTCACACAGATACGCAGTATTTT
.,TRBJ2-3,.,TRBV24-1,CATSGAGTDTQYF,TGTGCCACCAGTGGCGCTGGCACAGATACGCAGTATTTT
.,TRBJ2-7,TRBD1,TRBV6-1,CASSDRSGTGGYEQYF,TGTGCCAGCAGTGATCGGTCCGGGACAGGGGGGTACGAGCAGTACTTC
once,TRBJ2-2,.,TRBV25-1,CASTAPGIGELFF,TGTGCCAGTACGGCCCCGGGAATCGGGGAGCTGTTTTTT
.,TRBJ1-1,.,TRBV5-1,CASSFLGAGWSMNTEAFF,TGCGCCAGCAGCTTTCTCGGGGCGGGGTGGTCCATGAACACTGAAGCTTTCTTT
.,TRBJ1-2,.,TRBV6-5,CASSYLGAAYYGYTF,TGTGCCAGCAGTTATCTGGGGGCGGCGTACTATGGCTACACCTTC
.,TRBJ2-2,.,TRBV19,CASGLVNTGELFF,TGTGCCAGCGGACTGGTGAACACCGGGGAGCTGTTTTTT
.,TRBJ2-1,TRBD1,TRBV6-2/TRBV6-3,CASSKRNPGQGDNEQFF,TGTGCCAGCAGTAAAAGGAACCCGGGACAGGGCGACAATGAGCAGTTCTTC
once,TRBJ2-1,TRBD2,TRBV19,CASRIGLAVYNEQFF,TGTGCCAGTAGAATTGGACTAGCAGTATACAATGAGCAGTTCTTC
.,TRBJ1-5,.,TRBV6-2/TRBV6-3,CASSVWQGGQPQHF,TGTGCCAGCAGTGTTTGGCAGGGTGGTCAGCCCCAGCATTTT
.,TRBJ2-7,.,TRBV27,CASSPPGWDSYEQYF,TGTGCCAGCAGCCCCCCGGGGTGGGACTCCTACGAGCAGTACTTC
.,TRBJ1-1,.,TRBV12-3/TRBV12-4,CASTKPGTEAFF,TGTGCCAGCACCAAACCGGGCACTGAAGCTTTCTTT
.,TRBJ1-1,.,TRBV19,CASSIGRERGYAFF,TGTGCCAGTAGTATCGGCCGGGAGCGTGGGTATGCTTTCTTT
.,TRBJ2-1,TRBD1,TRBV18,CASSLRQGEYNEQFF,TGTGCCAGCTCACTGAGACAGGGAGAGTACAATGAGCAGTTCTTC
.,TRBJ2-7,.,TRBV28,CASSSGTYEQYF,TGTGCCAGCTCTTCAGGGACCTACGAGCAGTACTTC
.,TRBJ2-2,.,TRBV4-2,CARLTRAGELFF,TGTGCCAGATTAACTCGGGCCGGGGAGCTGTTTTTT
.,TRBJ1-1,TRBD1,TRBV23-1,CASSPHQQGGTEAFF,TGCGCCAGCAGCCCTCACCAACAGGGGGGCACTGAAGCTTTCTTT
few,TRBJ1-1,TRBD1,TRBV19,CASSGDSLMNTEAFF,TGTGCCAGTAGTGGGGACAGCCTCATGAACACTGAAGCTTTCTTT
.,TRBJ2-1,.,TRBV7-9,CASSLQGPYNEQFF,TGTGCCAGCAGCTTACAGGGCCCCTACAATGAGCAGTTCTTC
.,TRBJ1-2,TRBD1,TRBV27,CASSSNAGGGYTF,TGTGCCAGCAGTTCCAATGCAGGGGGAGGCTACACCTTC
.,TRBJ1-2,.,TRBV15,CATSRDLNYGYTF,TGTGCCACCAGCAGAGATCTGAACTATGGCTACACCTTC
.,TRBJ1-1,.,TRBV3-1/TRBV3-2,CASSPARGNTEAFF,TGTGCCAGCAGCCCGGCCAGGGGGAACACTGAAGCTTTCTTT
.,TRBJ2-5,.,TRBV15,CATSRVAEGTETQYF,TGTGCCACCAGCAGAGTCGCCGAGGGCACTGAGACCCAGTACTTC